This TCR beta chain was documented in a study of PD-1 blockade in classical Hodgkin lymphoma. The sample's time point: newly diagnosed, previously untreated cHL patient sample. The assay was immunoSEQ multiplex PCR, and TCRdb's table has in-frame clones only and misses some. The sample holds tens of thousands of clones, around 90% seen once. Specimen: peripheral blood mononuclear cells (PBMCs). The sequence came from a human donor with classical Hodgkin lymphoma.

CDR3 DNA: TGTGCCAGCAACCCCCCGGACAGGGGGAACGATGGCTACACCTTC. It specifies CASNPPDRGNDGYTF. This sequence joins TRBV28 and TRBJ1-2, with TRBD1 identical over 10 bases. The CDR3 totals 15 residues. Germline V lookup: CDR1 MDHEN, CDR2 SYDVKM. Trimming took 7 bases from V and 6 from J; bases not matched to a gene: 11.